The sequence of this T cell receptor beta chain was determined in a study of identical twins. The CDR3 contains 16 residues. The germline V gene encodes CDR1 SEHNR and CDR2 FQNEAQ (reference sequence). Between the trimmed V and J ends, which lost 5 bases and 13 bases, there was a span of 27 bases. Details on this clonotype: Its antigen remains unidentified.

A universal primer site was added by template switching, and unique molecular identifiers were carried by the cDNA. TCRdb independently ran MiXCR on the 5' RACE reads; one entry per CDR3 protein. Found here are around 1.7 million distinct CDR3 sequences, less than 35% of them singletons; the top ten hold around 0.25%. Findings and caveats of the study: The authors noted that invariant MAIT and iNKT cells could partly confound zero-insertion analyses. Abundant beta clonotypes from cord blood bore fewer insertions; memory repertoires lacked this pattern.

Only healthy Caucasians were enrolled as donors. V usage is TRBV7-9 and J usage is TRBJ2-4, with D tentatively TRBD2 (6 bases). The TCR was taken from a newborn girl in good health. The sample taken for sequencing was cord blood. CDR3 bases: TGTGCCAGCAGCCCAGGAACTAGCTCCTACTACAATGAGCAGTACTTC. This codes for CASSPGTSSYYNEQYF.